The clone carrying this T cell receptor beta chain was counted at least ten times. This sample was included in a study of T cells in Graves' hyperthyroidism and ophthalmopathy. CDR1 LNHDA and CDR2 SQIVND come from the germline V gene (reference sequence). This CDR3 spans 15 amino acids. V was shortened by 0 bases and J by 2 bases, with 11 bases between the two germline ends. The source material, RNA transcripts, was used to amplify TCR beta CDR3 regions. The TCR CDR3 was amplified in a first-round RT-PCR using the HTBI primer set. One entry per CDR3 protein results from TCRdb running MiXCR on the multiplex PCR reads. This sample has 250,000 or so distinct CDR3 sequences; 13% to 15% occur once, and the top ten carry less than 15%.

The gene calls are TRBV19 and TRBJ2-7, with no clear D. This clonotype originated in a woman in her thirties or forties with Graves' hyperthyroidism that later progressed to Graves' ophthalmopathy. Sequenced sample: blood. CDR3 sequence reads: CASSIDLSGAYEQYF. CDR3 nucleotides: TGTGCCAGTAGTATAGATCTTTCAGGAGCCTACGAGCAGTACTTC.